This TCR beta chain was recovered during a study of blood T cell repertoires in COVID-19. Original handling: Quantification of nucleated cells was approximated via reference gene primer amplification. Produced via immunoSEQ multiplex PCR; TCRdb's table is partial and in-frame only. From that table come the V and J calls and clone size; the DNA was used to work out D and trimming. The profile shows 150,000 to 200,000 clones, roughly 73% of them singletons. This CDR3 spans 15 amino acids. Germline V CDR1 and CDR2: MNHEY, SMNVEV (reference sequence). V was pared by 6 bases and J by 3 bases, with 10 bases of the junction left unmatched. This clone has more than one count but fewer than ten.

The chain recombines TRBV27 with TRBJ2-7; 8 bases agree with TRBD2. The specimen sequenced was peripheral blood. The receptor was isolated from a man aged 70-80 years with acute or convalescent COVID-19. CDR3 sequence: CASRRAGEGFYEQYF. Written as DNA, the CDR3 is TGTGCCAGCAGGAGAGCGGGAGAAGGCTTCTACGAGCAGTACTTC.